The 8 T cell receptor beta chains below were found in one sample sequenced in a study of early T cells in non-severe SARS-CoV-2 infection. TCRdb passed the 5' RACE reads through MiXCR, listing each CDR3 protein once. The table includes 70,000 to 95,000 distinct CDR3 sequences, around 15% detected once. Sequenced material: whole blood. The receptors come from an adult who was a healthcare worker with PCR-confirmed SARS-CoV-2 infection or an uninfected control (not recorded which).

This clonotype showed up many times. The V and J genes are TRBV6-5 and TRBJ2-3, with D possibly being TRBD1 or TRBD2 (5 bases each). Trimming removed 6 bases at V and 5 bases at J, with 18 bases between. The CDR3 is made up of 15 amino acids. Germline CDR1 MNHEY, CDR2 SVGAGI. Here the CDR3 reads CASSRDTFGGDTQYF. CDR3 bases: TGTGCCAGCAGCCGTGACACCTTTGGGGGAGATACGCAGTATTTT.

Only a few counts were recorded for this clonotype. V and J are TRBV2 and TRBJ1-1, with 8 bases identical to TRBD1. In germline, CDR1 is SNHLY, CDR2 FYNNEI. Losses at the gene ends were 5 bases for V and 1 base for J; bases not matched to a gene: 9. The CDR3 runs 16 residues. CDR3 protein: CASSNLRTGRNTEAFF. The CDR3, as DNA: TGTGCCAGCAGTAACCTTCGGACAGGGCGGAACACTGAAGCTTTCTTT.

There are a few counts of this clonotype. The gene calls are TRBV5-6 and TRBJ2-2; perhaps D is TRBD1 or TRBD2 (5 bases each). The CDR3 covers 13 residues. V dropped 0 bases and J dropped 6 bases, with 6 bases sitting between them. Germline loops: CDR1 SGHDT, CDR2 YYEEEE. The CDR3 spells CASSLVGPGELFF. CDR3 bases: TGTGCCAGCAGCTTGGTGGGACCCGGGGAGCTGTTTTTT. The full variable domain, completed using reference TRBV5-6 and TRBJ2-2, is DAGVTQSPTHLIKTRGQQVTLRCSPKSGHDTVSWYQQALGQGPQFIFQYYEEEERQRGNFPDRFSGHQFPNYSSELNVNALLLGDSALYLCASSLVGPGELFFGEGSRLTVL.

A word on this clonotype: This clone may be a read error of a much larger clone one base away. J is TRBJ1-4 and V is TRBV7-8; 7 bases are a match to TRBD1. CDR3 length: 16 residues. Germline CDR1 reads SGHVS; CDR2 reads FQNEAQ. Trimming at V came to 5 bases and at J to 9 bases, leaving 15 bases not matched to a gene. The CDR3: CASSRNRGRVGKKLFF. For the CDR3, the DNA is TGTGCCAGCAGCCGAAACAGGGGCCGAGTGGGTAAAAAACTGTTTTTT.

CDR3 amino acids: CASSRAGVGTQYF. The CDR3 DNA reads as TGTGCCAGTTCCAGGGCAGGCGTGGGGACCCAGTACTTC. V gene TRBV28 combines with J gene TRBJ2-5; weak D call: TRBD1 (5 bases). CDR3 length equals 13 residues. CDR1 is MDHEN, CDR2 SYDVKM, per germline. V lost 9 bases to trimming and J lost 7 bases, with 18 bases between them.

This chain links TRBV20-1 with TRBJ1-5; 8 bases line up with TRBD1. Trimming took 2 bases from V and 4 from J; bases not matched to a gene: 1. This CDR3 spans 13 amino acids. CDR1 is DFQATT and CDR2 is SNEGSKA in the germline V gene (reference sequence). The CDR3 DNA sequence: TGCAGTGCTAGACAGGGGGCTAATCAGCCCCAGCATTTT. Amino acid sequence: CSARQGANQPQHF.

The chain joins TRBV2 to TRBJ2-1; perhaps TRBD2 as D (5 bases). V shed 5 bases and J shed 10 bases, with 15 bases lying between them. The CDR3 has 13 residues. CDR1 is SNHLY and CDR2 is FYNNEI in the germline V gene. CDR3 protein: CASSQQLAPEQFF. In nucleotides, the CDR3 is TGTGCCAGCAGTCAACAGCTAGCACCCGAGCAGTTCTTC.

V usage is TRBV21-1 and J usage is TRBJ2-2; the table's TRBD1 call for D was not verified on the DNA. TRBV21-1 is given as a pseudogene. The CDR3 contains 17 residues. CDR3: CASSSYHRGQNTGELFF. The DNA of the CDR3 is TGTGCCAGCAGCAGCTATCACAGGGGTCAGAACACCGGGGAGCTGTTTTTT.